Shown below are 31 T cell receptor beta chains from a single sample sequenced in a study of blood T cell repertoires in COVID-19. The method was immunoSEQ multiplex PCR; TCRdb's version includes in-frame clones alone and lacks a portion of them. In the table there are some 230,000 clones, 82% of which are singletons. Sequencing input: PBMCs or T cells enriched from blood (not recorded which). These receptors were taken from a man aged 35 to 55 who had recovered from COVID-19.

The J gene is TRBJ2-7, the V gene TRBV2; D is perhaps TRBD2 (6 bases). The CDR3 has 12 residues. The germline V gene has CDR1 SNHLY and CDR2 FYNNEI. Trimming took 5 bases from V and 1 from J, leaving 6 bases between them. As DNA, the CDR3 is TGTGCCAGCAGTCGGGAGTCCTACGAGCAGTACTTC. Residues: CASSRESYEQYF.

This clone was observed once. This chain uses TRBV5-6 with TRBJ2-7; 10 nucleotides align to TRBD1. CDR3 length: 12 residues. Germline CDR1 SGHDT, CDR2 YYEEEE. With 5 bases clipped from V and 6 bases from J, the junction kept 2 bases outside the gene matches. CDR3: CASRGQGTEQYF. Here the CDR3 DNA reads TGTGCCAGCAGGGGACAGGGGACCGAGCAGTACTTC.

The V and J genes are TRBV5-1 and TRBJ2-7, with D perhaps matching TRBD2 (6 bases). The CDR3 runs to 14 residues. Trimming left V 0 bases short and J 3 bases short, with 10 bases between. Germline CDR1 reads SGHRS; CDR2 reads YFSETQ. CDR3 nucleotides: TGCGCCAGCAGCTTGGCGGGGGATATCTACGAGCAGTACTTC. Residues: CASSLAGDIYEQYF.

V usage is TRBV7-9 and J usage is TRBJ1-2, with TRBD1 as a possible D gene (6 bases). Germline-derived CDR1 and CDR2 are SEHNR and FQNEAQ (reference sequence). The CDR3 spans 13 residues. The V end lost 4 bases, the J end lost 4 bases, and 10 bases lay between the germline ends. The CDR3 region is CASSSGQPYGYTF. In DNA, the CDR3 is TGTGCCAGCAGCTCAGGACAGCCCTATGGCTACACCTTC.

The gene calls are TRBV7-8 and TRBJ2-7; perhaps TRBD1 as D (5 bases). This CDR3 has 14 amino acids. The germline V and J ends were trimmed by 1 base and 6 bases, with 13 bases remaining between them. Germline V gene data show CDR1 as SGHVS and CDR2 as FQNEAQ. In DNA, the CDR3 is TGTGCCAGCAGCTTAGTCAGGGATAAGGGCGAGCAGTACTTC. Amino acids: CASSLVRDKGEQYF.

DNA of the CDR3: TGTGCCAGCAGCCAGAACATGGCTTTAGGCTACACCTTC. Its protein product is CASSQNMALGYTF. The V call is TRBV12-3 or TRBV12-4, the J call TRBJ1-2; D is uncertain. The V and J ends lost 6 bases and 8 bases respectively, with 16 bases between them. There are 13 residues in the CDR3.

CDR3 coding DNA: TGTGCCAGCAGCCCATCTTCTAGCGGGAGGGCCGTTGAGACCCAGTACTTC. It encodes CASSPSSSGRAVETQYF. The chain is built from TRBV4-2 and TRBJ2-5; TRBD2 matches 12 bases. The germline gives CDR1 LGHNA, CDR2 YNFKEQ. The CDR3 sequence is 17 residues long. V was clipped by 4 bases and J by 5 bases; unmatched bases: 11.

V gene TRBV28 combines with J gene TRBJ2-1; 12 nucleotides match TRBD2. With V trimmed by 3 bases and J by 7 bases, 7 bases remained unmatched. This CDR3 spans 16 amino acids. Germline loops: CDR1 MDHEN, CDR2 SYDVKM. Written as DNA, the CDR3 is TGTGCCAGCAGTTTCCCCCTAGCGGGGGGGCTTAATGAGCAGTTCTTC. Amino acid sequence: CASSFPLAGGLNEQFF.

The CDR3 region has the DNA TGTGCCAGCAGCGTTTCAGCGGGAGGGCAGCAAGAGACCCAGTACTTC. Translating it yields CASSVSAGGQQETQYF. The rearrangement links TRBV9 to TRBJ2-5, with 10 positions matching TRBD2. The CDR3 is 16 residues long. The V gene end was trimmed by 2 bases and the J gene end by 2 bases; junction bases not matched to a gene: 6. Germline-derived CDR1 and CDR2 are SGDLS and YYNGEE.

This chain connects TRBV4-2 to TRBJ1-6, with 10 bases lining up with TRBD1. CDR3 length: 17 residues. CDR1 and CDR2 (germline): LGHNA, YNFKEQ. With V trimmed by 4 bases and J by 10 bases, 13 bases remained unmatched. The CDR3 DNA sequence: TGTGCCAGCAGCCTCACAACGGGCGGGACAGGGGACTCACCCCTCCACTTT. Encoded protein: CASSLTTGGTGDSPLHF.

This chain connects TRBV29-1 to TRBJ2-7; 12 bases align to TRBD2. The germline gives CDR1 SQVTM, CDR2 ANQGSEA. This CDR3 comprises 15 residues. V lost 4 bases and J lost 3; bases outside the gene matches: 7. As DNA, the CDR3 is TGCAGCGTTGCCCTGACTAGCGGGAGCTTCTACGAGCAGTACTTC. Translation: CSVALTSGSFYEQYF.

V usage is TRBV5-4 and J usage is TRBJ1-1; TRBD1 matches at 10 bases. Unmatched junction bases numbered 10, after V lost 0 bases and J lost 2 bases. The CDR3 runs to 18 residues. Germline V gene data show CDR1 as SGHNT and CDR2 as YYREEE (reference sequence). In nucleotides, the CDR3 is TGTGCCAGCAGCTTGGCGGCCGAGACAGGGGGCTCAAACACTGAAGCTTTCTTT. Protein: CASSLAAETGGSNTEAFF.

This sequence joins TRBV7-2 and TRBJ1-2; TRBD1 matches 8 bases. The ends lost 3 bases at V and 2 bases at J; junction bases unmatched: 5. This CDR3 region has 15 residues. Germline lookup yields CDR1 SGHTA and CDR2 FQGNSA. The CDR3 coding sequence is TGTGCCAGCAGCTTTGGACAGGGATCCAACTATGGCTACACCTTC. It specifies CASSFGQGSNYGYTF.

The chain links TRBV3-1 (or the pseudogene TRBV3-2) to TRBJ1-5, with 9 bases fitting TRBD1. In germline, CDR1 is LGHDT, CDR2 YNNKEL (reference sequence). The CDR3 length is 15 residues. V gave up 2 bases and J gave up 5 bases; unmatched junction bases: 4. For the CDR3, the DNA is TGTGCCAGCAGCCAATTACAGGGGGCTGATCAGCCCCAGCATTTT. Its translation is CASSQLQGADQPQHF.

This clone has only one observation. This sequence joins TRBV9 and TRBJ1-2, with D perhaps matching TRBD1 (5 bases). CDR1 is SGDLS and CDR2 is YYNGEE in the germline V gene. This CDR3 has 13 amino acids. The V end lost 2 bases, the J end lost 5 bases, and 10 bases lay between the germline ends. The CDR3 is CASSVDSKYGYTF. In nucleotides, the CDR3 is TGTGCCAGCAGCGTCGACAGCAAATATGGCTACACCTTC.

This chain uses TRBV6-6 with TRBJ2-7, with TRBD1 as a possible D gene (5 bases). V lost 6 bases to trimming and J lost 4 bases, with 10 bases between them. The CDR3 consists of 12 residues. The V gene's germline CDR1 is MNHNY and CDR2 SVGAGI (reference sequence). CDR3 in amino acids: CASSLGLYEQYF. The DNA of the CDR3 is TGTGCCAGCAGCTTGGGGCTTTACGAGCAGTACTTC.

This chain joins TRBV18 and TRBJ1-1; D gene uncertain. The germline V gene encodes CDR1 KGHSH and CDR2 LQKENI. CDR3 length equals 14 residues. V lost 6 bases, J lost 1 base, and 12 bases lay in between. This CDR3 is CASSSAVKNTEAFF. CDR3 in DNA: TGTGCCAGCTCCAGCGCGGTCAAGAACACTGAAGCTTTCTTT.

The rearrangement uses TRBV15 and TRBJ2-1; TRBD1 matches at 7 bases. The CDR3 loop spans 16 amino acids. Germline lookup yields CDR1 LNHNV and CDR2 YYDKDF (reference sequence). V trimming: 4 bases; J trimming: 0 bases; junction bases outside the gene matches: 6. The CDR3 loop is CATSTLDRSSYNEQFF. DNA for the CDR3: TGTGCCACCAGCACCCTGGACAGGAGCTCCTACAATGAGCAGTTCTTC.

CDR3 sequence: CASSWKAGGAMETQYF. The CDR3 DNA sequence: TGTGCCAGCAGCTGGAAAGCGGGGGGGGCAATGGAGACCCAGTACTTC. The chain uses TRBV5-6 and TRBJ2-5, with TRBD2 matching 10 bases. With V trimmed by 3 bases and J by 5 bases, 10 bases remained unmatched. This CDR3 has 16 amino acids. The germline V gene encodes CDR1 SGHDT and CDR2 YYEEEE.

This clone occurred a few times. The chain uses TRBV9 and TRBJ2-7; perhaps TRBD1 as D (6 bases). Germline V gene lookup returns CDR1 SGDLS and CDR2 YYNGEE. This CDR3 spans 15 amino acids. Trimming stripped 4 bases from V and 2 bases from J, with 16 bases between. DNA of the CDR3: TGTGCCAGCAGCCCTAATCAGGGGCGACCCTACGAGCAGTACTTC. As protein: CASSPNQGRPYEQYF. Based on the CDR3 plus reference TRBV9 and TRBJ2-7, the full variable domain is DSGVTQTPKHLITATGQRVTLRCSPRSGDLSVYWYQQSLDQGLQFLIQYYNGEERAKGNILERFSAQQFPDLHSELNLSSLELGDSALYFCASSPNQGRPYEQYFGPGTRLTVT.

The CDR3 DNA reads as TGTGCCAGCAGTTTATCTGGCCTGCAGGGGGACGAGCAGTACTTC. Translated, it gives CASSLSGLQGDEQYF. The chain employs TRBV27 and TRBJ2-7; 7 bases are a match to TRBD1. Germline V gene sequence: CDR1 MNHEY, CDR2 SMNVEV (reference sequence). The CDR3 loop spans 15 amino acids. The ends lost 0 bases at V and 5 bases at J; junction bases unmatched: 7.

The CDR3 loop is CASSVELGTDTQYF. As DNA, the CDR3 is TGTGCCAGCAGCGTAGAGCTTGGCACAGATACGCAGTATTTT. The chain combines TRBV9 with TRBJ2-3; D call uncertain. V lost 0 bases and J 1 base, leaving 6 bases between the germline ends. The CDR3 extends over 14 amino acids. Germline lookup yields CDR1 SGDLS and CDR2 YYNGEE.

The genes are TRBV5-1 and TRBJ2-5; 8 nucleotides agree with TRBD1. This CDR3 spans 14 amino acids. Per germline, CDR1 SGHRS and CDR2 YFSETQ. Unmatched junction bases numbered 4, after V lost 4 bases and J lost 2 bases. The CDR3 loop is CASSARTGQETQYF. DNA for the CDR3: TGCGCCAGCAGCGCAAGGACAGGGCAAGAGACCCAGTACTTC. The full variable domain, in which reference TRBV5-1 and TRBJ2-5 provide the parts outside the CDR3, is KAGVTQTPRYLIKTRGQQVTLSCSPISGHRSVSWYQQTPGQGLQFLFEYFSETQRNKGNFPGRFSGRQFSNSRSEMNVSTLELGDSALYLCASSARTGQETQYFGPGTRLLVL.

A remark on this clone: Other DNA sequences in the sample encode the same CDR3. This chain joins TRBV4-2 and TRBJ1-2, with D tentatively TRBD1 (6 bases). V was shortened by 0 bases and J by 7 bases, with 6 bases between the two germline ends. The V gene's germline CDR1 is LGHNA and CDR2 YNFKEQ. The CDR3 has 12 residues. CDR3 protein: CASSQDRGGYTF. CDR3 DNA: TGTGCCAGCAGCCAAGACAGGGGTGGCTACACCTTC.

The chain employs TRBV7-3 and TRBJ2-1; 9 bases match TRBD2. Looked up from germline, CDR1 is SGHTA and CDR2 is FQGTGA. This CDR3 region has 15 residues. V lost 0 bases, J lost 9 bases, and 6 bases stayed unmatched. CDR3 in DNA: TGTGCCAGCAGCTTAACTTCGCGGGGGGGCACTGAGCAGTTCTTC. Translated, it gives CASSLTSRGGTEQFF.

J is TRBJ2-1 and V is TRBV7-3, with 11 positions matching TRBD2. V trimming: 2 bases; J trimming: 7 bases; junction bases outside the gene matches: 1. CDR1 is SGHTA and CDR2 is FQGTGA in the germline V gene. This CDR3 has 14 residues. The CDR3 loop is CASSLVAGGNEQFF. CDR3 bases: TGTGCCAGCAGCTTAGTAGCGGGAGGGAATGAGCAGTTCTTC.

The chain recombines TRBV27 with TRBJ1-5; no clear D. Deletions cut 1 base from V and 7 bases from J, with 5 bases between. This CDR3 is built from 12 residues. Germline CDR1 and CDR2: MNHEY and SMNVEV (reference sequence). CDR3 DNA: TGTGCCAGCAGTTTATACAACCAGCCCCAGCATTTT. Amino acid sequence: CASSLYNQPQHF.

The genes are TRBV28 and TRBJ1-4; 7 nucleotides align to TRBD1. This CDR3 comprises 15 residues. With V trimmed by 5 bases and J by 8 bases, 11 bases remained unmatched. CDR1 is MDHEN and CDR2 is SYDVKM in the germline V gene. CDR3 DNA: TGTGCCAGCAGTCCCCTGACAGGGTCTAGGGAAAAACTGTTTTTT. Translated, it gives CASSPLTGSREKLFF.

The genes are TRBV7-8 and TRBJ2-1, with TRBD2 identical over 15 bases. The germline V gene encodes CDR1 SGHVS and CDR2 FQNEAQ. V lost 5 bases and J lost 4; bases outside the gene matches: 9. The CDR3 contains 18 residues. CDR3 region: CASSHGLAGGIVYNEQFF. CDR3 coding DNA: TGTGCCAGCAGCCACGGACTAGCGGGGGGGATTGTATACAATGAGCAGTTCTTC.

The V and J genes are TRBV4-2 and TRBJ1-5; TRBD1 is a possible D gene (6 bases). V lost 2 bases, J lost 3 bases, and 11 bases lay in between. CDR3 length: 15 amino acids. The germline V gene has CDR1 LGHNA and CDR2 YNFKEQ. CDR3 region: CASSQSDRFNQPQHF. The CDR3 DNA reads as TGTGCCAGCAGCCAATCGGACAGATTCAATCAGCCCCAGCATTTT.

V gene TRBV6-6 combines with J gene TRBJ1-1, with D hard to call. The germline CDR1 and CDR2 sequences are MNHNY and SVGAGI (reference sequence). The CDR3 is 13 amino acids. Trimming took 6 bases from V and 3 from J, leaving 11 bases between them. The CDR3 DNA reads TGTGCCAGCAGCACGACAAGAGACACTGAAGCTTTCTTT. Encoded protein: CASSTTRDTEAFF.